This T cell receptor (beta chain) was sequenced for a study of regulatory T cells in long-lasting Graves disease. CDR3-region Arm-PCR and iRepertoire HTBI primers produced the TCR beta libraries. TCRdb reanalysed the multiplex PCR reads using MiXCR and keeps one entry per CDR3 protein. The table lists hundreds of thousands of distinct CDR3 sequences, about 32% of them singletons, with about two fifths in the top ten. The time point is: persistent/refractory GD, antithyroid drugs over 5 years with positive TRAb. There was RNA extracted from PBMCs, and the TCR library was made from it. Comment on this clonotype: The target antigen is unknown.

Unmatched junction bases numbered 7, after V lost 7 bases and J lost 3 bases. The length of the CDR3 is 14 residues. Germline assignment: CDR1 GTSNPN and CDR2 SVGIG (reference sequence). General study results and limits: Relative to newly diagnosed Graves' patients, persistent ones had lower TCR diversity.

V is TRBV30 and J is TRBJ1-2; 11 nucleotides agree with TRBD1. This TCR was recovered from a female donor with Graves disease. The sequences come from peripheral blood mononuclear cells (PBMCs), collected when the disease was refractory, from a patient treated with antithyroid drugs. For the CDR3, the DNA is TGTGCCTCATTTGGGACAGGGGGGCACTATGGCTACACCTTC. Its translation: CASFGTGGHYGYTF.